The 20 T cell receptor beta chains below come from one sample, sequenced in a study of Ad26.COV2.S vaccination and SARS-CoV-2 variants. Sequenced by immunoSEQ multiplex PCR; TCRdb stores in-frame clones only, minus some. The data contain hundreds of thousands of clones, under 95% of them seen just once; the ten biggest clones take up around 4%. This sample comprised peripheral blood, obtained after recovery from COVID-19. These receptors all come from a human donor who had recovered from COVID-19.

CDR3 residues: CASSSSPRTSGQETQYF. CDR3 in DNA: TGCGCCAGCAGCTCCTCCCCGAGGACTAGCGGACAAGAGACCCAGTACTTC. V is TRBV5-1 and J is TRBJ2-5; 10 nucleotides match TRBD2. Unmatched junction bases numbered 10, after V lost 3 bases and J lost 2 bases. Germline assignment: CDR1 SGHRS and CDR2 YFSETQ. This CDR3 has 17 residues.

V usage is TRBV6-4 and J usage is TRBJ2-3; D is uncertain. Trimming left V 2 bases short and J 4 bases short, with 10 bases between. Germline values: CDR1 MRHNA, CDR2 SNTAGT. The CDR3 runs 14 residues. The CDR3 reads CASSDSPAADTQYF. DNA of the CDR3: TGTGCCAGCAGTGACAGCCCGGCTGCAGATACGCAGTATTTT.

CDR3 bases: TGTGCCAGCAGCGGAGGGAGTCTGAACACTGAAGCTTTCTTT. Encoded protein: CASSGGSLNTEAFF. J is TRBJ1-1 and V is TRBV9; D is uncertain. This CDR3 comprises 14 residues. V dropped 3 bases and J dropped 0 bases, with 9 bases sitting between them. Germline CDR1 is SGDLS and CDR2 is YYNGEE.

This rearrangement joins TRBV9 to TRBJ1-3; a weak D match, TRBD1 (5 bases). The germline V and J ends were trimmed by 3 bases and 0 bases, with 19 bases remaining between them. Germline V gene sequence: CDR1 SGDLS, CDR2 YYNGEE. CDR3 length equals 18 residues. The CDR3 region has the DNA TGTGCCAGCAGCGCCGGGCAGCCTGGGACCCACTCTGGAAACACCATATATTTT. This encodes CASSAGQPGTHSGNTIYF.

The chain recombines TRBV6-4 with TRBJ1-5; TRBD1 agrees at 7 bases. Germline values: CDR1 MRHNA, CDR2 SNTAGT. Trimming at V came to 3 bases and at J to 4 bases, leaving 6 bases not matched to a gene. The CDR3 has 15 residues. In DNA form, the CDR3 reads TGTGCCAGCAGTGAGGGGTCAGGGGGGAATCAGCCCCAGCATTTT. Amino acids: CASSEGSGGNQPQHF.

The chain has TRBV7-2 and TRBJ2-2; D is perhaps TRBD2 (6 bases). The germline V gene has CDR1 SGHTA and CDR2 FQGNSA. There are 14 residues in the CDR3. V lost 7 bases and J lost 2, with 11 bases in between. Here the CDR3 DNA reads TGTGCCAGCACCAGGGACTCCAACACCGGGGAGCTGTTTTTT. Translation gives CASTRDSNTGELFF.

The rearrangement joins TRBV5-1 to TRBJ2-5, with TRBD1 matching 7 bases. CDR3 length: 17 residues. The junction had 11 bases not matched to a gene; V was cut back by 0 bases and J by 3 bases. Germline V gene data show CDR1 as SGHRS and CDR2 as YFSETQ. The CDR3 region has the DNA TGCGCCAGCAGCTTGGCCCCTCTCCTCGGGACAGAAGAGACCCAGTACTTC. It specifies CASSLAPLLGTEETQYF.

The J gene is TRBJ2-7, the V gene TRBV7-3; weak D call: TRBD1 (6 bases). This CDR3 is 15 amino acids long. Germline V gene lookup returns CDR1 SGHTA and CDR2 FQGTGA. V lost 6 bases and J 6 bases, leaving 21 bases between the germline ends. The CDR3 bases are TGTGCCAGCAGGCCTCCGGGACACAGCGTGGGCGAGCAGTACTTC. Protein product: CASRPPGHSVGEQYF.

The chain couples TRBV7-9 to TRBJ1-4, with 9 bases lining up with TRBD1. Germline CDR1 is SEHNR and CDR2 is FQNEAQ (reference sequence). The CDR3 runs to 14 residues. V lost 5 bases and J lost 9; bases outside the gene matches: 7. The CDR3, as DNA: TGTGCCAGCAGCCGGACAGGGGTCTTTCAAAAACTGTTTTTT. Residues: CASSRTGVFQKLFF.

The rearrangement links TRBV11-3 to TRBJ2-1; 9 bases are a match to TRBD2. CDR1 and CDR2 (germline): SGHNT, YENEEA. CDR3 length: 14 amino acids. Trimming removed 7 bases from V and 11 bases from J; junction bases left unmatched: 12. The CDR3 DNA sequence: TGTGCCAGCACCCTGAGTAGCGGGGGTACCAAGCAGTTCTTC. Translation gives CASTLSSGGTKQFF.

In this sample, this clone turned up once. The rearrangement uses TRBV3-1 (or the pseudogene TRBV3-2) and TRBJ2-5, with D possibly being TRBD2 (6 bases). Trimming left V 3 bases short and J 1 base short, with 15 bases between. The V gene's germline CDR1 is LGHDT and CDR2 YNNKEL (reference sequence). This CDR3 has 16 residues. CDR3 coding DNA: TGTGCCAGCAGCCATACTAGCAGCGGTATCCAAGAGACCCAGTACTTC. It codes for CASSHTSSGIQETQYF.

The chain has TRBV20-1 and TRBJ1-4; 7 positions agree with TRBD1. The V gene end was trimmed by 3 bases and the J gene end by 8 bases; junction bases not matched to a gene: 3. The CDR3 contains 12 residues. Germline loops: CDR1 DFQATT, CDR2 SNEGSKA (reference sequence). The CDR3 coding sequence is TGCAGTGCTAGTCAGGGGGGGGAAAAACTGTTTTTT. Protein product: CSASQGGEKLFF.

The gene calls are TRBV2 and TRBJ1-3; 7 nucleotides line up with TRBD1. The CDR3 consists of 16 residues. Germline V CDR1 and CDR2: SNHLY, FYNNEI. Losses at the gene ends were 6 bases for V and 0 bases for J; bases not matched to a gene: 8. The chain's CDR3 is CASRGIDRDSGNTIYF. The DNA of the CDR3 is TGTGCCAGCAGAGGAATCGACAGGGACTCTGGAAACACCATATATTTT. The whole variable domain, filled in from reference TRBV2 and TRBJ1-3, reads EPEVTQTPSHQVTQMGQEVILRCVPISNHLYFYWYRQILGQKVEFLVSFYNNEISEKSEIFDDQFSVERPDGSNFTLKIRSTKLEDSAMYFCASRGIDRDSGNTIYFGEGSWLTVV.

The chain couples TRBV29-1 to TRBJ2-7; D is possibly TRBD1 (5 bases). V lost 3 bases, J lost 3 bases, and 12 bases lay in between. The CDR3 consists of 13 residues. Germline V CDR1 and CDR2: SQVTM, ANQGSEA. CDR3 DNA sequence: TGCAGCGTTGAGGGCGACAGCCTCTACGAGCAGTACTTC. Encoded protein: CSVEGDSLYEQYF.

The V and J genes are TRBV27 and TRBJ2-1; a possible D gene is TRBD1 (6 bases). Germline loops: CDR1 MNHEY, CDR2 SMNVEV (reference sequence). The CDR3 runs to 15 residues. V lost 6 bases and J 4 bases, leaving 16 bases between the germline ends. The chain's CDR3 is CASSNPGQLYNEQFF. As DNA, the CDR3 is TGTGCCAGCAGCAACCCCGGACAGCTATACAATGAGCAGTTCTTC.

This chain connects TRBV3-1 (or the pseudogene TRBV3-2) to TRBJ2-3, with 7 bases lining up with TRBD1. Per the germline V gene, CDR1 is LGHDT and CDR2 is YNNKEL (reference sequence). The CDR3 has 16 amino acids. V lost 1 base and J lost 5; bases outside the gene matches: 9. CDR3 residues: CASSQVRGQLRDTQYF. The CDR3 coding sequence is TGTGCCAGCAGCCAAGTTAGGGGGCAGTTACGAGATACGCAGTATTTT.

The chain is built from TRBV3-1 (or the pseudogene TRBV3-2) and TRBJ2-3; 7 bases line up with TRBD1. The J segment lost 1 base and the V segment lost 5 bases, leaving 9 bases of the junction unmatched. This CDR3 region has 16 residues. Per the germline V gene, CDR1 is LGHDT and CDR2 is YNNKEL (reference sequence). DNA of the CDR3: TGTGCCAGCAGCATTCTGACAGGGAGAGGCACAGATACGCAGTATTTT. Its protein is CASSILTGRGTDTQYF.

In this sample, this clone turned up once. This chain connects TRBV19 to TRBJ1-1; 7 bases line up with TRBD1. Germline CDR1 is LNHDA and CDR2 is SQIVND (reference sequence). This CDR3 comprises 14 residues. The V and J ends lost 1 base and 2 bases, in that order; junction bases with no gene match: 1. CDR3 bases: TGTGCCAGTAGTATAGGGGACAGAAACACTGAAGCTTTCTTT. The encoded protein is CASSIGDRNTEAFF.

The chain has TRBV19 and TRBJ1-3; weak D call: TRBD1 (6 bases). Germline CDR1 LNHDA, CDR2 SQIVND (reference sequence). V dropped 6 bases and J dropped 5 bases, with 17 bases sitting between them. This CDR3 region has 15 residues. Here the CDR3 reads CASSLSQGNRNTIYF. The CDR3 DNA follows: TGTGCCAGTAGCCTATCACAGGGAAACAGAAACACCATATATTTT. Full variable domain (missing parts from reference TRBV19 and TRBJ1-3): DGGITQSPKYLFRKEGQNVTLSCEQNLNHDAMYWYRQDPGQGLRLIYYSQIVNDFQKGDIAEGYSVSREKKESFPLTVTSAQKNPTAFYLCASSLSQGNRNTIYFGEGSWLTVV.

CDR3 nucleotides: TGTGCCAGCAGCTCCAGGGGGCTCGGGGGCTACACCTTC. It yields the protein CASSSRGLGGYTF. V is TRBV7-8 and J is TRBJ1-2; 8 bases match TRBD1. Per the germline V gene, CDR1 is SGHVS and CDR2 is FQNEAQ. V trimming: 4 bases; J trimming: 8 bases; junction bases outside the gene matches: 6. The CDR3 has 13 amino acids.